This TCR beta chain was profiled in a study of monozygotic twins with inflammatory bowel disease (dated by TCRdb to the late 2010s). About the study as a whole: A total of 28 monozygotic twin pairs were included in the full study, comprising nine German pairs (four IBD-concordant, five IBD-discordant) and 19 IBD-discordant Danish pairs. Each individual had, on average, about 151 000 unique TCRalpha sequences and 181 000 unique TCRbeta sequences available for analysis. Disease-associated traits were sought mainly through comparisons between IBD patients and their genetically identical healthy co-twins within discordant pairs. What the study reported, not specific to this receptor: No single strong signal or clonotype linked to IBD turned up in the results, so the idea that one exists was not supported. A decrease in TCRbeta repertoire diversity, as measured by inverse Simpson index, was observed in IBD patients compared with their healthy co-twins. IBD patients shared fewer clonotypes with other individuals than healthy twins did, most markedly in patients showing signs of disease activity. Because patients were on differing immunosuppressive treatments, the repertoires may have picked up extra background noise and inter-individual variability. No difference in repertoire similarity was observed between concordant and discordant twins, possibly owing to limited statistical power. The analysis was unable to tell different T cell subtypes apart.

From each donor, an approximately 2.5 ml peripheral blood sample was collected into PAXgene tubes and kept at -80 degrees C. Total RNA was isolated from whole blood with the PAXgene blood miRNA kit on an automated QIAcube, without T cell sorting. Peripheral blood from monozygotic twin pairs who were concordant or discordant for inflammatory bowel disease underwent deep TCRalpha and TCRbeta repertoire profiling using unique molecular barcoding. Smoking habits were recorded for all twin pairs, with individuals classified as current, former or never smokers. The library was produced with 5' RACE. For each TCR library, roughly 3,600 ng of total RNA was used. For each sample, cDNA synthesis with SMARTScribe reverse transcriptase was split into eight separate reactions. During cDNA synthesis, template switching introduced unique molecular identifiers that contained a 6-nucleotide sample barcode. Amplification of TCRalpha and TCRbeta cDNA involved two nested PCRs of approximately 16 and 10 cycles, and each PCR was followed by bead purification. Before amplification, the cDNA was treated with uracil DNA-glycosylase and purified using the QIAquick PCR purification kit. The second PCR added Illumina TruSeq-compatible adapters along with sample-specific barcodes. Library quality and concentration were assessed using TapeStation and Qubit, and 4.5 to 6.5 ng of each library was pooled. The pooled libraries were sequenced with 2 x 100 bp reads and custom sequencing primers on an Illumina HiSeq2500 single-index Rapid Run. The study's own analysis went as follows. UMI-based consensus assembly with MiGEC version 1.2.6 was used to correct PCR and sequencing errors. V(D)J alignment, clonotype assembly and CDR3 extraction were performed with MiXCR version 2.1.1. To normalise gene usage, clonotype sharing and MAIT/NKT TCR abundance, the analysis used the top 1000, 10 000 and 20 000 clonotypes per sample. Diversity was computed as the inverse Simpson index with the vegan R package after downsampling to 27 000 UMIs. Paired Mann-Whitney U tests on discordant twin pairs were used, with Benjamini-Hochberg multiple-testing correction. TCRdb reprocessed the reads, reporting each CDR3 protein sequence once and no DNA. TCRdb's processing, not the study's, gives the V and J calls here. This sample's listing comprises about 200,000 distinct CDR3 sequences. Of the sample, approximately 7.7% falls within the top ten clones.

Comments on this clonotype: Which antigen it targets is not known.

According to the germline V gene (reference sequence), CDR1 reads DFQATT and CDR2 reads SNEGSKA. Including cysteine and phenylalanine, the CDR3 has 14 amino acids. DNA is not recorded here. The rearranged segments are TRBV20-1 and TRBJ1-5; the D gene TCRdb calls, TRBD1, cannot be checked with no DNA. The sample was blood. This clonotype was sampled from a human donor with ulcerative colitis or Crohn's disease, or a healthy co-twin of an affected twin (not recorded which). The CDR3 protein is CSAREGAEYQPQHF.